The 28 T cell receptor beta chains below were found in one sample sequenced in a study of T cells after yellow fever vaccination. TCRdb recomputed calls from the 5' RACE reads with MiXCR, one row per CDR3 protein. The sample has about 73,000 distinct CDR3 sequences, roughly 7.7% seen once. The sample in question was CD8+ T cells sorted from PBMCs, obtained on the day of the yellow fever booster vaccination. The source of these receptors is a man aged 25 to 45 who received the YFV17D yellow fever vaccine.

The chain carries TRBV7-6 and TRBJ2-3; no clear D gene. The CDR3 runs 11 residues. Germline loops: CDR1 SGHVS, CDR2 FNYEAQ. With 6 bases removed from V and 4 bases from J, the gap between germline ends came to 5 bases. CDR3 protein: CASRGPDTQYF. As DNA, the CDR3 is TGTGCCAGCAGAGGACCAGATACGCAGTATTTT.

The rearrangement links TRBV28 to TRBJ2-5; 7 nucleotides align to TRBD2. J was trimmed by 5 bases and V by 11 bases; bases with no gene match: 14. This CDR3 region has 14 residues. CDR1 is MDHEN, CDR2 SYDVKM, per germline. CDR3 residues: CAGSLALGGETQYF. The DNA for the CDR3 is TGTGCCGGTAGCCTGGCCTTGGGGGGGGAGACCCAGTACTTC.

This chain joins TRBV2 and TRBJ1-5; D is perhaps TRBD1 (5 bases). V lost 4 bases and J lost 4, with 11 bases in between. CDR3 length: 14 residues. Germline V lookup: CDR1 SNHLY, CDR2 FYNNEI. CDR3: CASSGGTDNQPQHF. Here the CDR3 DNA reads TGTGCCAGCAGTGGGGGGACGGATAATCAGCCCCAGCATTTT.

CDR3 nucleotide sequence: TGTGCCAGCAGTCCCTCAGGGGGCTTGAGCCTAGCGGAGAATGAGCAGTTCTTC. It specifies CASSPSGGLSLAENEQFF. The V and J genes are TRBV27 and TRBJ2-1; perhaps TRBD1 as D (8 bases). V was clipped by 5 bases and J by 7 bases, with 27 bases between them. Germline assignment: CDR1 MNHEY and CDR2 SMNVEV (reference sequence). The CDR3 extends over 18 amino acids.

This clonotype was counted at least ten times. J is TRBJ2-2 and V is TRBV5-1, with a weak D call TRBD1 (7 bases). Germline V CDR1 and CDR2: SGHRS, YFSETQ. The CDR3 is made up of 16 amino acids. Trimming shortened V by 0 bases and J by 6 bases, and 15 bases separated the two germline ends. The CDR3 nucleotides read TGCGCCAGCAGCTTGGATGGAGGGGGCTTGGCCGGGGAGCTGTTTTTT. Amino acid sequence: CASSLDGGGLAGELFF.

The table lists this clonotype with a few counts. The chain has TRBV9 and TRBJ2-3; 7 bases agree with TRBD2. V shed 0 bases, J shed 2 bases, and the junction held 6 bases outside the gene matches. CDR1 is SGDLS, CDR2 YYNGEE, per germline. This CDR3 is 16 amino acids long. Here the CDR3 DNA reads TGTGCCAGCAGCGTAGAGGGAGGACTAGTCACAGATACGCAGTATTTT. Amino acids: CASSVEGGLVTDTQYF.

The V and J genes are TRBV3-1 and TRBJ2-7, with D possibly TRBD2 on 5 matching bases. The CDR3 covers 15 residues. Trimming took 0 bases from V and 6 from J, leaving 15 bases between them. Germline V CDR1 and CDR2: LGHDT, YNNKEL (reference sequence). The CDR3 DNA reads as TGTGCCAGCAGCCAAGATGGGCAATTTGAGGGCGAGCAGTACTTC. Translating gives CASSQDGQFEGEQYF.

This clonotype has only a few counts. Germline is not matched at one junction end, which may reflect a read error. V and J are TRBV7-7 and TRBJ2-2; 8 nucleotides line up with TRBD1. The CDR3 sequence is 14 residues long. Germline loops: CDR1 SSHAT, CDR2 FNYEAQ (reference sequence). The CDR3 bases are TGTGCTAGCAGCCCGACAGGGGACACCGGGGAGCTGTTTTTT. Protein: CASSPTGDTGELFF.

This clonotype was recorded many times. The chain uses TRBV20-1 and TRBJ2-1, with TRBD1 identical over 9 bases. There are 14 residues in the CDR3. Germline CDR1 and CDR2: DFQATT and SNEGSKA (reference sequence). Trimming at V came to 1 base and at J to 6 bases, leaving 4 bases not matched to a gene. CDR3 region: CSARGGTGSNEQFF. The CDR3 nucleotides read TGCAGTGCTAGAGGAGGGACAGGGAGCAATGAGCAGTTCTTC.

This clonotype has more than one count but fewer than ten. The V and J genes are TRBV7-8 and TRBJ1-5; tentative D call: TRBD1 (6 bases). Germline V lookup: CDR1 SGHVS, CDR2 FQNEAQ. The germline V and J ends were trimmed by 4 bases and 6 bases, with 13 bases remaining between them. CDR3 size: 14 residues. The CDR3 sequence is CASSSGDGSQPQHF. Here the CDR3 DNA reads TGTGCCAGCAGCTCAGGGGACGGCTCTCAGCCCCAGCATTTT.

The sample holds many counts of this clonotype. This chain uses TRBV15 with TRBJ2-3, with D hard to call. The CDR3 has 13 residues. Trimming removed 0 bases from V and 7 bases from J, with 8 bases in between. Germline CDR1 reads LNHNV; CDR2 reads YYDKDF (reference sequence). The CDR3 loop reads CATSRDLANTQYF. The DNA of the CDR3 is TGTGCCACCAGCAGAGATCTGGCAAATACGCAGTATTTT.

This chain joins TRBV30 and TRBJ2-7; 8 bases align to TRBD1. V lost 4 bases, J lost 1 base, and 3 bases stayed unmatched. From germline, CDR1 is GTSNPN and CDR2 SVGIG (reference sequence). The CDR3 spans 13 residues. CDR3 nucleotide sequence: TGTGCCTGGATTCGGACAGGGTCCTACGAGCAGTACTTC. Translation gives CAWIRTGSYEQYF.

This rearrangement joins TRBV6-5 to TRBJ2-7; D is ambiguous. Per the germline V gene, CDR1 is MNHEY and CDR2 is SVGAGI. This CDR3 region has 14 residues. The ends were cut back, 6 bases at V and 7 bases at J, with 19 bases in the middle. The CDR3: CASRNSTKAREQYF. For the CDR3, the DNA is TGTGCCAGCAGAAACTCGACAAAGGCTCGGGAGCAGTACTTC.

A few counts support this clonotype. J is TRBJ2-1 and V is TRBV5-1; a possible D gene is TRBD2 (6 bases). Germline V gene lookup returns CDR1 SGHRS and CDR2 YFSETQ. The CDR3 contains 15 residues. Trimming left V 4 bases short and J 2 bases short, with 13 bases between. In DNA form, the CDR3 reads TGCGCCAGCAGCCCGGCGGGGCTAACCTACAATGAGCAGTTCTTC. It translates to CASSPAGLTYNEQFF.

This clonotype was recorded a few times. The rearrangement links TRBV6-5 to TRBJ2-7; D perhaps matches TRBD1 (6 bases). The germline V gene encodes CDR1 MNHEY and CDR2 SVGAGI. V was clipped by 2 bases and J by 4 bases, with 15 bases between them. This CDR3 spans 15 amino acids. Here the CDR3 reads CASSYEQGEWYEQYF. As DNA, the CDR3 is TGTGCCAGCAGTTACGAACAGGGAGAGTGGTACGAGCAGTACTTC.

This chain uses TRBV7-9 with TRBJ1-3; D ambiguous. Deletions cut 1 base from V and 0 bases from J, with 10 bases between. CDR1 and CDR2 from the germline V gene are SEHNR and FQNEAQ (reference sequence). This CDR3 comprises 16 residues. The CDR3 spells CASSLELQASGNTIYF. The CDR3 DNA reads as TGTGCCAGCAGCTTAGAGTTGCAGGCCTCTGGAAACACCATATATTTT.

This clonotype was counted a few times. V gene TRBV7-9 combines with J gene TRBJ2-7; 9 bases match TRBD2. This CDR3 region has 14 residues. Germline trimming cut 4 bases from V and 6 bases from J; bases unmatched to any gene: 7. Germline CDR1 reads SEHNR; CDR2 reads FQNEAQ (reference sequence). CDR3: CASSSTSGPPEQYF. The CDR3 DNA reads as TGTGCCAGCAGCTCGACTAGCGGCCCGCCCGAGCAGTACTTC.

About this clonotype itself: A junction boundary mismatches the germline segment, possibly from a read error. DNA of the CDR3: TGTGCCAGCATCACCATCCCCGGCGAGCTGTTTTTT. It specifies CASITIPGELFF. The V call is TRBV11-2, the J call TRBJ2-2; D remains ambiguous. Looked up from germline, CDR1 is SGHAT and CDR2 is FQNNGV. The CDR3 consists of 12 residues.

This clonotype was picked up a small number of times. CDR3 loop: CASSLRGRAGDEQYF. CDR3 in DNA: TGCGCCAGCAGCTTGCGCGGGAGGGCCGGCGACGAGCAGTACTTC. The chain links TRBV5-1 to TRBJ2-7; 9 bases line up with TRBD2. CDR3 size: 15 residues. CDR1 is SGHRS and CDR2 is YFSETQ in the germline V gene. With V trimmed by 1 base and J by 5 bases, 7 bases remained unmatched.

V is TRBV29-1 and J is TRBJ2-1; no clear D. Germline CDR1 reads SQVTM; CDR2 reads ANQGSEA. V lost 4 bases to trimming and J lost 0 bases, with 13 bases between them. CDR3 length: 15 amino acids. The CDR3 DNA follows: TGCAGCGTTGTCCCCCCAATGAGCTCCTACAATGAGCAGTTCTTC. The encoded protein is CSVVPPMSSYNEQFF.

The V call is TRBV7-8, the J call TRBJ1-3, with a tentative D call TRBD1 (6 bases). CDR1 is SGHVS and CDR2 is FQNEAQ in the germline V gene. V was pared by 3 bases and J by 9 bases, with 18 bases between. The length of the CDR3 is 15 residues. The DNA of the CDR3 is TGTGCCAGCAGCTTTGGGACATCCCGGGGGAGCACCATATATTTT. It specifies CASSFGTSRGSTIYF. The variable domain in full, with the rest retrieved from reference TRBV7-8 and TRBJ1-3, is GAGVSQSPRYKVAKRGQDVALRCDPISGHVSLFWYQQALGQGPEFLTYFQNEAQLDKSGLPSDRFFAERPEGSVSTLKIQRTQQEDSAVYLCASSFGTSRGSTIYFGEGSWLTVV.

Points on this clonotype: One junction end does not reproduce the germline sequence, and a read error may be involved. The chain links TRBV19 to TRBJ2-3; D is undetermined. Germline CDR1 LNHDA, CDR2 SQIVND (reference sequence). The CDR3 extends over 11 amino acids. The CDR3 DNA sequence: TGTGCCAATAGTGTAACAGATACGCAGTATTTT. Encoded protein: CANSVTDTQYF.

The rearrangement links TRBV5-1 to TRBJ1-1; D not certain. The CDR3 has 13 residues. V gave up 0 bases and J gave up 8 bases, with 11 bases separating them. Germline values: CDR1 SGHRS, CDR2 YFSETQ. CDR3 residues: CASSLAPTEEAFF. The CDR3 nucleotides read TGCGCCAGCAGCTTGGCCCCGACTGAAGAAGCTTTCTTT.

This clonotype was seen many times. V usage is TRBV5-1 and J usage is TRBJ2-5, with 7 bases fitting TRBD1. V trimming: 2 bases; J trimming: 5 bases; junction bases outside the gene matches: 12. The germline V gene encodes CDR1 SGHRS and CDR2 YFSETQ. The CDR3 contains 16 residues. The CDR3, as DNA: TGCGCCAGCAGCTTAGGTAACAGGGGCTTGGAGGAGACCCAGTACTTC. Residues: CASSLGNRGLEETQYF.

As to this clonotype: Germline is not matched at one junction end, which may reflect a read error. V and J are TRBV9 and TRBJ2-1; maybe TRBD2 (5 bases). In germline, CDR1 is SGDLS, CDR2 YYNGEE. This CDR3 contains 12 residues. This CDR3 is CASSGDYDEQFF. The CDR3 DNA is TGTGCCAGCAGCGGAGACTACGATGAGCAGTTCTTC.

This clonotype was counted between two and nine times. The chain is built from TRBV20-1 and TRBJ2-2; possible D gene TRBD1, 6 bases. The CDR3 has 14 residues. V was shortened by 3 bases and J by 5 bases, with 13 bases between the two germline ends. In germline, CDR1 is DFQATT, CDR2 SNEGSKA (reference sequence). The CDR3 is CSARQGIWTGELFF. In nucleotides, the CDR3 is TGCAGTGCTAGGCAGGGGATTTGGACCGGGGAGCTGTTTTTT.

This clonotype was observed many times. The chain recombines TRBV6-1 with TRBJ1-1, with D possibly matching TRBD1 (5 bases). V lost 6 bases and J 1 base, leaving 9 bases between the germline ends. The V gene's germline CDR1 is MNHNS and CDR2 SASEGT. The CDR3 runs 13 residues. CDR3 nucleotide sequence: TGTGCCAGCAGCCTAGACAGGAACACTGAAGCTTTCTTT. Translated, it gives CASSLDRNTEAFF.

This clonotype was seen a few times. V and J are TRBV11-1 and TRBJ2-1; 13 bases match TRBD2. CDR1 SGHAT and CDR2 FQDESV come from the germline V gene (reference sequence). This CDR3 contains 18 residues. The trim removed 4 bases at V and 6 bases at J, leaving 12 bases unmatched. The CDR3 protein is CASSSGLAGALFPNEQFF. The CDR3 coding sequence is TGTGCCAGCAGCTCCGGACTAGCGGGAGCGCTCTTCCCCAATGAGCAGTTCTTC. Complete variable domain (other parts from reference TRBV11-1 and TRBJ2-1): EAEVAQSPRYKITEKSQAVAFWCDPISGHATLYWYRQILGQGPELLVQFQDESVVDDSQLPKDRFSAERLKGVDSTLKIQPAELGDSAMYLCASSSGLAGALFPNEQFFGPGTRLTVL.